The source of this T cell receptor (beta chain) is a study of T cell repertoires in cytomegalovirus infection. Background on the study: Both CMV infection and a matching HLA type were indicated by public TCR beta signatures.

This clonotype was detected a few times. Its cognate antigen is unknown. This CDR3 is 14 amino acids long. With 5 bases removed from V and 6 bases from J, the gap between germline ends came to 14 bases. The germline V gene has CDR1 SNHLY and CDR2 FYNNEI. TCRdb itself ran the reads through MiXCR, one entry per CDR3 protein. The sample holds around 750,000 distinct CDR3 sequences, 30% to 35% seen once. The sample consisted of cultured CD8+ T cells from PBMCs, taken from culture after CMV antigen stimulation. The V gene is TRBV2, the J gene TRBJ1-5; D is ambiguous. The TCR originated in a human donor in good health (CMV status not recorded). Some clones in this sample may be carry-over from other donors' samples. The CDR3 spells CASSRAGTTQPQHF. In nucleotides, the CDR3 is TGTGCCAGCAGTAGGGCAGGTACCACTCAGCCCCAGCATTTT. Based on the CDR3 plus reference TRBV2 and TRBJ1-5, the full variable domain is EPEVTQTPSHQVTQMGQEVILRCVPISNHLYFYWYRQILGQKVEFLVSFYNNEISEKSEIFDDQFSVERPDGSNFTLKIRSTKLEDSAMYFCASSRAGTTQPQHFGDGTRLSIL.